These T cell receptor beta chains were read from a single sample in a study of T cell responses to AZD1222 COVID-19 vaccine. The method was immunoSEQ multiplex PCR; TCRdb's version includes in-frame clones alone and lacks a portion of them. The data show tens of thousands of clones, 85% seen once. Material: peripheral blood, obtained on day 0 of AZD1222 vaccination. These receptors all come from an adult in good health. The CDR3 runs from the conserved cysteine through the conserved F or W. The D gene is left open where the match is weak. Clone size, where shown, is once, few, many, or a class for clones that have expanded.

length: 15; V: TRBV5-1; size: .; J: TRBJ1-1; D: .; DNA: TGCGCCAGCAGCTTGGTGGCGGGGATTAGCACTGAAGCTTTCTTT; CDR3: CASSLVAGISTEAFF
length: 17; V: TRBV11-1; size: .; J: TRBJ2-1; D: TRBD2; DNA: TGTGCCAGCAGCTTAGCAGCCGGGACTAGTACTCTTAATGAGCAGTTCTTC; CDR3: CASSLAAGTSTLNEQFF
length: 15; V: TRBV27; size: .; J: TRBJ2-3; D: TRBD1; DNA: TGTGCCAGCAGTCCGAGGACAGGGACAACAGATACGCAGTATTTT; CDR3: CASSPRTGTTDTQYF
length: 13; V: TRBV7-3; size: once; J: TRBJ1-6; D: .; DNA: TGTGCCAGCGGAGAGCAGGGGTCGTCACCCCTCCACTTT; CDR3: CASGEQGSSPLHF
length: 15; V: TRBV21-1; size: .; J: TRBJ1-5; D: .; DNA: TGTGCCAGCAGCAAAGCGTCGGGGGGTAATCAGCCCCAGCATTTT; CDR3: CASSKASGGNQPQHF
length: 15; V: TRBV27; size: few; J: TRBJ2-5; D: .; DNA: TGTGCCAGCAGTTTAGGGGCTAGCGTGCAAGAGACCCAGTACTTC; CDR3: CASSLGASVQETQYF
length: 13; V: TRBV7-9; size: once; J: TRBJ2-1; D: .; DNA: TGTGCCAGCAGCGAAATTCCGGTCAATGAGCAGTTCTTC; CDR3: CASSEIPVNEQFF
length: 16; V: TRBV4-1; size: .; J: TRBJ2-3; D: TRBD2; DNA: TGCGCCAGCAGCCAAGTAGCTAGCGGGAGTTCCGATACGCAGTATTTT; CDR3: CASSQVASGSSDTQYF
length: 18; V: TRBV24-1; size: .; J: TRBJ1-4; D: .; DNA: TGTGCCACCAGTGATTGTCCCCTAACCGACTCCCGTCCCGGAAAACTGTTTTTT; CDR3: CATSDCPLTDSRPGKLFF
length: 12; V: TRBV6-5; size: once; J: TRBJ1-6; D: .; DNA: TGTGCCAGCAGTTACCTGTTTTCACCCCTCCACTTT; CDR3: CASSYLFSPLHF
length: 16; V: TRBV20-1; size: .; J: TRBJ2-1; D: TRBD2; DNA: TGCAGTGCTAGTCCTAGCGGGGGGGCCCAATACAATGAGCAGTTCTTC; CDR3: CSASPSGGAQYNEQFF
length: 13; V: TRBV9; size: .; J: TRBJ1-1; D: .; DNA: TGTGCCAGCAGCGGACAAACCGGGGATGAAGCTTTCTTT; CDR3: CASSGQTGDEAFF
length: 12; V: TRBV13; size: .; J: TRBJ2-7; D: .; DNA: TGTGCCAGCAGCTTAGGAGGCTACGAGCAGTACTTC; CDR3: CASSLGGYEQYF
length: 13; V: TRBV19; size: .; J: TRBJ2-7; D: TRBD1; DNA: TGTGCCAGTAGTATTGGACAGGGCTACGAGCAGTACTTC; CDR3: CASSIGQGYEQYF
length: 14; V: TRBV6-6; size: .; J: TRBJ2-7; D: .; DNA: TGTGCCAGCAGCCCTAACGTTCTGACCTACGAGCAGTACTTC; CDR3: CASSPNVLTYEQYF
length: 16; V: TRBV19; size: .; J: TRBJ1-2; D: .; DNA: TGTGCCAGTAGTATAAGCGGCTCGCAAGCATTAAATGGCTACACCTTC; CDR3: CASSISGSQALNGYTF
length: 13; V: TRBV9; size: .; J: TRBJ1-1; D: .; DNA: TGTGCCAGCAGCCCCGGGACGGGCACTGAAGCTTTCTTT; CDR3: CASSPGTGTEAFF
length: 14; V: TRBV1; size: .; J: TRBJ2-5; D: .; DNA: TGCACCAGCTTTTCGGGGGGCCGTGGGGAGACCCAGTACTTC; CDR3: CTSFSGGRGETQYF
length: 13; V: TRBV7-9; size: .; J: TRBJ2-7; D: TRBD1; DNA: TGTGCCGAAATCGACAGGGGGCCATACGAGCAGTACTTC; CDR3: CAEIDRGPYEQYF
length: 12; V: TRBV19; size: .; J: TRBJ2-5; D: .; DNA: TGTGCCAGCGGTAGGGTACAAGAGACCCAGTACTTC; CDR3: CASGRVQETQYF
length: 14; V: TRBV14; size: .; J: TRBJ2-7; D: .; DNA: TGTGCCAGCAGCCAATTAACTGTTCGACACGAGCAGTACTTC; CDR3: CASSQLTVRHEQYF
length: 13; V: TRBV3-1/TRBV3-2; size: .; J: TRBJ2-2; D: .; DNA: TGTGCCAGCAGCCCCCGAGCGCCCGGGGAGCTGTTTTTT; CDR3: CASSPRAPGELFF
length: 16; V: TRBV30; size: once; J: TRBJ2-3; D: .; DNA: TGTGCCTGGAGTGTAGGTGGTAGGGGTGTCACAGATACGCAGTATTTT; CDR3: CAWSVGGRGVTDTQYF
length: 13; V: TRBV5-6; size: .; J: TRBJ1-1; D: .; DNA: TGTGCCAGCAGCTGGGGGGCGAACACTGAAGCTTTCTTT; CDR3: CASSWGANTEAFF
length: 13; V: TRBV2; size: .; J: TRBJ1-2; D: .; DNA: TGTGCCAGCAGTCAGGACGGGAACTATGGCTACACCTTC; CDR3: CASSQDGNYGYTF
length: 13; V: TRBV11-2; size: few; J: TRBJ2-7; D: .; DNA: TGTGCCAGCAGCTTTGGTCAGGGTAACGAGCAGTACTTC; CDR3: CASSFGQGNEQYF
length: 14; V: TRBV5-1; size: .; J: TRBJ1-1; D: .; DNA: TGCGCCAGCAGCTTGACAGGTACCCACACTGAAGCTTTCTTT; CDR3: CASSLTGTHTEAFF
length: 16; V: TRBV19; size: .; J: TRBJ1-1; D: TRBD1; DNA: TGTGCCAGTAGTATAGGTGGGGGACAGCCGAACACTGAAGCTTTCTTT; CDR3: CASSIGGGQPNTEAFF
length: 13; V: TRBV6-1; size: .; J: TRBJ1-1; D: .; DNA: TGTGCCAGCAATCCCAGGGGGAACACTGAAGCTTTCTTT; CDR3: CASNPRGNTEAFF